This paragraph reports one T cell receptor beta chain. Its matching antigen is unknown. Sequencing used immunoSEQ version 4 in survey mode. Genomic DNA was diluted to 10 ng/uL, up to 1 ug per sample. Measured with immunoSEQ multiplex PCR; TCRdb has only the in-frame clones, and not every one. The sample yields fewer than 35,000 clones, 70% seen once. Cells were stimulated with overlapping HIV-1 Gag 15-mer peptides. Responding CD4+ T cells were sorted by upregulation of both CD40 ligand and CD69. PBMCs were depleted of CD8+ T cells before stimulation. This sample was taken from a study of persistence of HIV-infected CD4 T cells. Study summary: Donors had been on suppressive ART for a median of 8 years. Study-level findings and limits: Antigen-responding cells were enriched for degenerate expanded CDR3beta sequences.

Per germline, CDR1 LNHDA and CDR2 SQIVND (reference sequence). V gave up 3 bases and J gave up 2 bases, with 11 bases separating them. This CDR3 is 14 amino acids long. This material consisted of CD4+ T cells sorted from PBMCs after roughly 20-hour stimulation, taken from a patient who received antiretroviral therapy. The chain links TRBV19 to TRBJ2-7; either TRBD1 or TRBD2 may supply D (5 bases each). The sequence was obtained from an adult man with HIV who was CMV-seropositive. The CDR3 DNA is TGTGCCAGTAGTATTGGAGAGGGGCCCTACGAGCAGTACTTC. This encodes CASSIGEGPYEQYF. Looking up the rest from reference TRBV19 and TRBJ2-7 gives the full variable domain: DGGITQSPKYLFRKEGQNVTLSCEQNLNHDAMYWYRQDPGQGLRLIYYSQIVNDFQKGDIAEGYSVSREKKESFPLTVTSAQKNPTAFYLCASSIGEGPYEQYFGPGTRLTVT.